The 31 T cell receptor beta chains below were found in one sample sequenced in a study of shared clonotypes between healthy human individuals. Data came from immunoSEQ multiplex PCR; TCRdb stores just in-frame clones and leaves some out. The data contain about 490,000 clones, 60% to 85% of them singletons. Sequenced input: PBMCs. The receptors were sampled from a woman aged 40 to 50 in good health. Some clones in this sample may be carry-over from other donors' samples.

This chain uses TRBV10-3 with TRBJ2-3; 11 bases agree with TRBD2. The CDR3 sequence is 16 residues long. Germline V lookup: CDR1 ENHRY, CDR2 SYGVKD. Trimming at V came to 2 bases and at J to 6 bases, leaving 7 bases not matched to a gene. CDR3 coding DNA: TGTGCCATCAGTGAGGGTCTAGCGGGAGGCCGGGATACGCAGTATTTT. This sequence encodes CAISEGLAGGRDTQYF.

As DNA, the CDR3 is TGCGCCAGCAGCCTGGGGACTAGCGAAGAGCAGTACTTC. Amino acids: CASSLGTSEEQYF. The chain couples TRBV4-3 to TRBJ2-7; 10 bases match TRBD2. Germline lookup yields CDR1 LGHNA and CDR2 YSLEER. The trim removed 4 bases at V and 7 bases at J, leaving 4 bases unmatched. The CDR3 length is 13 residues.

This clone was picked up many times. The chain is built from TRBV15 and TRBJ2-3; 9 bases agree with TRBD2. J lost 0 bases, V lost 5 bases, and 6 bases had no gene match. The CDR3 contains 16 residues. CDR1 is LNHNV, CDR2 YYDKDF, per germline (reference sequence). The CDR3 region has the DNA TGTGCCACCAGCGATCGACTAGCGGCTAGCACAGATACGCAGTATTTT. As protein: CATSDRLAASTDTQYF.

The V call is TRBV15, the J call TRBJ2-7; 9 bases fit TRBD1. V lost 1 base, J lost 4 bases, and 14 bases stayed unmatched. The CDR3 spans 18 residues. Germline assignment: CDR1 LNHNV and CDR2 YYDKDF (reference sequence). The CDR3 loop reads CATSRAWWAGQGSYEQYF. The CDR3 DNA sequence: TGTGCCACCAGCAGAGCCTGGTGGGCGGGACAGGGTTCTTACGAGCAGTACTTC.

J is TRBJ1-1 and V is TRBV6-1; D not resolved. The length of the CDR3 is 13 residues. Germline lookup yields CDR1 MNHNS and CDR2 SASEGT. Trimming pared 1 base from V and 4 bases from J, leaving 7 bases between. CDR3 DNA sequence: TGTGCCAGCAGTGAAGGGCAGTTCACTGAAGCTTTCTTT. Protein product: CASSEGQFTEAFF.

The chain employs TRBV28 and TRBJ1-5; D is perhaps TRBD1 (5 bases). The CDR3 consists of 14 residues. The V gene's germline CDR1 is MDHEN and CDR2 SYDVKM. V shed 2 bases and J shed 5 bases, with 10 bases lying between them. CDR3 in DNA: TGTGCCAGCAGTTTAGGGGCGCTGGATCAGCCCCAGCATTTT. Protein product: CASSLGALDQPQHF. Full variable domain (remainder filled in from reference TRBV28 and TRBJ1-5): DVKVTQSSRYLVKRTGEKVFLECVQDMDHENMFWYRQDPGLGLRLIYFSYDVKMKEKGDIPEGYSVSREKKERFSLILESASTNQTSMYLCASSLGALDQPQHFGDGTRLSIL.

The chain links TRBV4-1 to TRBJ1-2, with unresolved D. CDR3 length equals 15 residues. The ends were cut back, 5 bases at V and 4 bases at J, with 17 bases in the middle. CDR1 is MGHRA and CDR2 is YSYEKL in the germline V gene. Here the CDR3 reads CASSGENRKTYGYTF. The CDR3 DNA reads TGCGCCAGCAGCGGGGAGAACCGAAAGACCTATGGCTACACCTTC.

The V call is TRBV9, the J call TRBJ2-2; possible D gene TRBD2, 6 bases. This CDR3 is built from 16 residues. Trimming removed 0 bases from V and 7 bases from J, with 16 bases in between. The V gene's germline CDR1 is SGDLS and CDR2 YYNGEE. The CDR3 here is CASSVAEFPGGGELFF. The DNA for the CDR3 is TGTGCCAGCAGCGTAGCGGAATTCCCCGGGGGCGGGGAGCTGTTTTTT.

The chain combines TRBV27 with TRBJ2-1; the match to TRBD1 covers 9 bases. V trimming: 6 bases; J trimming: 7 bases; junction bases outside the gene matches: 4. This CDR3 has 13 residues. Per the germline V gene, CDR1 is MNHEY and CDR2 is SMNVEV (reference sequence). The CDR3 sequence: CASRRTGENEQFF. Here the CDR3 DNA reads TGTGCCAGCAGACGGACAGGGGAAAATGAGCAGTTCTTC.

To note about this clone: This may arise from a read error, as a much more abundant clone is one base away. V is TRBV2 and J is TRBJ2-2; 8 bases are shared with TRBD1. Germline CDR1 and CDR2: SNHLY and FYNNEI. CDR3 size: 14 residues. V was clipped by 7 bases and J by 1 base; unmatched bases: 2. CDR3 protein: CASIGQGNTGELFF. The CDR3 nucleotides read TGTGCCAGCATCGGACAGGGGAACACCGGGGAGCTGTTTTTT.

The chain's CDR3 is CARAGGGGDEQFF. The CDR3 DNA reads as TGCGCCAGGGCGGGAGGGGGCGGGGATGAGCAGTTCTTC. This rearrangement joins TRBV10-1 to TRBJ2-1; 9 bases align to TRBD2. The CDR3 runs 13 residues. The germline V gene has CDR1 WNHNN and CDR2 SYGVQD (reference sequence). V lost 9 bases, J lost 8 bases, and 8 bases stayed unmatched.

The chain couples TRBV6-6 to TRBJ2-2, with TRBD2 matching 12 bases. Trimming at V came to 7 bases and at J to 4 bases, leaving 4 bases not matched to a gene. This CDR3 contains 15 residues. The germline V gene encodes CDR1 MNHNY and CDR2 SVGAGI (reference sequence). In nucleotides, the CDR3 is TGTGCCAGCAAGGCTAGCGGGAGGGCCACCGGGGAGCTGTTTTTT. Its protein product is CASKASGRATGELFF.

CDR3 sequence reads: CAWSKGGGGLTGELFF. The CDR3, as DNA: TGTGCCTGGAGTAAGGGGGGAGGCGGGCTCACCGGGGAGCTGTTTTTT. This sequence joins TRBV30 and TRBJ2-2, with D perhaps TRBD1 or TRBD2 (6 bases each). This CDR3 is built from 16 residues. The germline V gene has CDR1 GTSNPN and CDR2 SVGIG (reference sequence). The V and J ends lost 2 bases and 4 bases respectively, with 17 bases between them. Using reference TRBV30 and TRBJ2-2 for the parts outside the CDR3, the full variable domain is SQTIHQWPATLVQPVGSPLSLECTVEGTSNPNLYWYRQAAGRGLQLLFYSVGIGQISSEVPQNLSASRPQDRQFILSSKKLLLSDSGFYLCAWSKGGGGLTGELFFGEGSRLTVL.

This clone showed up just a few times. J is TRBJ2-2 and V is TRBV6-1; D is undetermined. The germline V and J ends were trimmed by 5 bases and 8 bases, with 12 bases remaining between them. The CDR3 runs to 13 residues. Germline V gives CDR1 MNHNS, CDR2 SASEGT. The CDR3 loop is CASSTPLSGELFF. CDR3 nucleotides: TGTGCCAGCAGTACTCCCTTGTCGGGGGAGCTGTTTTTT.

This clone occurred a few times. The chain recombines TRBV19 with TRBJ2-7, with 7 bases identical to TRBD2. Germline CDR1 is LNHDA and CDR2 is SQIVND (reference sequence). The trim removed 0 bases at V and 4 bases at J, leaving 3 bases unmatched. The CDR3 sequence is 14 residues long. The CDR3 DNA is TGTGCCAGTAGTATAGAAACGGGAGGTTACGAGCAGTACTTC. This translates into CASSIETGGYEQYF.

The genes are TRBV4-3 and TRBJ2-3; 10 nucleotides agree with TRBD2. The V gene's germline CDR1 is LGHNA and CDR2 YSLEER. J lost 3 bases, V lost 1 base, and 10 bases had no gene match. The CDR3 sequence is 18 residues long. DNA for the CDR3: TGCGCCAGCAGCCAAGGGACCCTAGCGGGAGTTGCGACAGATACGCAGTATTTT. It translates to CASSQGTLAGVATDTQYF.

Turning to this clone: A far larger clone is a single base away, which makes a read error likely. The chain carries TRBV7-2 and TRBJ1-4, with TRBD1 matching 7 bases. This CDR3 is built from 15 residues. Germline lookup yields CDR1 SGHTA and CDR2 FQGNSA. The CDR3 region has the DNA TGTGCCAGCAGCTCAGGGGGGGAAACTAATGAAAAACCGTTTTTT. Translating gives CASSSGGETNEKPFF.

The J gene is TRBJ1-1, the V gene TRBV5-1; 7 bases are a match to TRBD1. With V trimmed by 1 base and J by 1 base, 7 bases remained unmatched. The V gene's germline CDR1 is SGHRS and CDR2 YFSETQ. The CDR3 contains 16 residues. CDR3 amino acids: CASSLTPGQRNTEAFF. The CDR3 nucleotides read TGCGCCAGCAGCTTGACTCCGGGACAGAGGAACACTGAAGCTTTCTTT.

V is TRBV7-2 and J is TRBJ2-1; maybe TRBD2 (5 bases). The CDR3 is 14 residues long. Deletions cut 5 bases from V and 6 bases from J, with 14 bases between. CDR1 and CDR2 (germline): SGHTA, FQGNSA. In nucleotides, the CDR3 is TGTGCCAGCAGCCCCACCCTTCTAGCCAATGAGCAGTTCTTC. Translating gives CASSPTLLANEQFF.

This chain uses TRBV11-2 with TRBJ2-7, with D unresolved. The V end lost 0 bases, the J end lost 0 bases, and 9 bases lay between the germline ends. The CDR3 length is 15 residues. From germline, CDR1 is SGHAT and CDR2 FQNNGV. The CDR3 region has the DNA TGTGCCAGCAGCTTAGATCAGGAAAGCTCCTACGAGCAGTACTTC. Amino acid sequence: CASSLDQESSYEQYF.

This chain connects TRBV7-6 to TRBJ2-7, with TRBD1 matching 9 bases. V trimming: 5 bases; J trimming: 5 bases; junction bases outside the gene matches: 10. Germline assignment: CDR1 SGHVS and CDR2 FNYEAQ. There are 15 residues in the CDR3. The CDR3 is CASSAGQGRRDEQYF. DNA of the CDR3: TGTGCCAGCAGCGCAGGACAGGGGCGGAGGGACGAGCAGTACTTC. The full variable domain, rest sourced from reference TRBV7-6 and TRBJ2-7, is GAGVSQSPRYKVTKRGQDVALRCDPISGHVSLYWYRQALGQGPEFLTYFNYEAQQDKSGLPNDRFSAERPEGSISTLTIQRTEQRDSAMYRCASSAGQGRRDEQYFGPGTRLTVT.

The rearrangement joins TRBV4-1 to TRBJ2-1, with a tentative D call TRBD2 (6 bases). This CDR3 is 15 amino acids long. V gave up 6 bases and J gave up 1 base, with 13 bases separating them. CDR1 is MGHRA and CDR2 is YSYEKL in the germline V gene. The CDR3: CASRLALWSYNEQFF. The CDR3 coding sequence is TGCGCCAGCAGGCTAGCGTTGTGGTCCTACAATGAGCAGTTCTTC.

This clone has a count of ten or more. This chain links TRBV6-5 with TRBJ2-1, with 10 bases aligning to TRBD1. The V and J ends lost 5 bases and 8 bases, in that order; junction bases with no gene match: 9. CDR3 length: 15 amino acids. CDR1 and CDR2 (germline): MNHEY, SVGAGI. The CDR3 coding sequence is TGTGCCAGCAGTCGAGACAGGGGGCTCGTCTATGAGCAGTTCTTC. It encodes CASSRDRGLVYEQFF.

The V and J genes are TRBV4-3 and TRBJ2-6; D gene unclear. The ends were cut back, 4 bases at V and 2 bases at J, with 6 bases in the middle. The CDR3 consists of 14 residues. Per germline, CDR1 LGHNA and CDR2 YSLEER. CDR3: CASSPYTGANVLTF. In DNA form, the CDR3 reads TGCGCCAGCAGCCCTTACACTGGGGCCAACGTCCTGACTTTC.

For this clone: A much larger clone differs from this one at a single base, so this may be a read error. The rearrangement links TRBV7-3 to TRBJ2-2; perhaps TRBD1 as D (6 bases). The V gene's germline CDR1 is SGHTA and CDR2 FQGTGA. V gave up 4 bases and J gave up 1 base, with 7 bases separating them. The CDR3 has 14 amino acids. The CDR3 reads CASSSGQNTGELFF. The CDR3 nucleotides are TGTGCCAGCAGCTCGGGACAGAACACCGGGGAGCTGTTTTTT.

V and J are TRBV28 and TRBJ2-1; 10 nucleotides agree with TRBD2. The V gene's germline CDR1 is MDHEN and CDR2 SYDVKM. J was trimmed by 5 bases and V by 3 bases; bases with no gene match: 4. The CDR3 sequence is 15 residues long. The CDR3 spells CASSFPGLADNEQFF. The CDR3 DNA sequence: TGTGCCAGCAGTTTCCCCGGACTAGCGGACAATGAGCAGTTCTTC. The whole variable domain, filled in from reference TRBV28 and TRBJ2-1, reads DVKVTQSSRYLVKRTGEKVFLECVQDMDHENMFWYRQDPGLGLRLIYFSYDVKMKEKGDIPEGYSVSREKKERFSLILESASTNQTSMYLCASSFPGLADNEQFFGPGTRLTVL.

The chain recombines TRBV9 with TRBJ2-3; D is uncertain. V was clipped by 4 bases and J by 5 bases, with 17 bases between them. This CDR3 comprises 15 residues. Germline V CDR1 and CDR2: SGDLS, YYNGEE. The CDR3 DNA reads TGTGCCAGCAGCACCCTCGTTGGACCAGGAGATACGCAGTATTTT. This sequence encodes CASSTLVGPGDTQYF.

This chain uses TRBV4-1 with TRBJ1-1; TRBD1 might be the D (5 bases). Germline values: CDR1 MGHRA, CDR2 YSYEKL. Trimming pared 3 bases from V and 11 bases from J, leaving 19 bases between. This CDR3 region has 14 residues. CDR3 sequence: CASSQRQIHKGAFF. The CDR3 DNA sequence: TGCGCCAGCAGCCAGAGACAGATTCACAAGGGGGCTTTCTTT.

The chain carries TRBV11-2 and TRBJ2-1; 7 bases are a match to TRBD2. There are 15 residues in the CDR3. The V segment lost 5 bases and the J segment 4 bases; nucleotides outside the gene matches: 8. Germline V CDR1 and CDR2: SGHAT, FQNNGV. CDR3 coding DNA: TGTGCCAGCAGCCTGCTCGGGGGAGGGTACAATGAGCAGTTCTTC. Its protein product is CASSLLGGGYNEQFF.

The rearrangement links TRBV4-1 to TRBJ2-3; D gene unclear. V gave up 2 bases and J gave up 0 bases, with 6 bases separating them. Germline-derived CDR1 and CDR2 are MGHRA and YSYEKL. The CDR3 has 14 residues. In DNA form, the CDR3 reads TGCGCCAGCAGCCAATGGCAGAGCACAGATACGCAGTATTTT. It encodes CASSQWQSTDTQYF.

The V and J genes are TRBV11-2 and TRBJ2-7, with no clear D. CDR1 and CDR2 from the germline V gene are SGHAT and FQNNGV. This CDR3 has 15 amino acids. The V and J ends lost 1 base and 0 bases respectively, with 10 bases between them. The chain's CDR3 is CASSLGAVSSYEQYF. DNA for the CDR3: TGTGCCAGCAGCTTAGGGGCAGTAAGCTCCTACGAGCAGTACTTC.